Listed below are T cell receptor beta chains from one sample, sequenced in a study of graft-versus-host responses after intestinal transplantation. Their antigens are not known. Repertoires were generated with immunoSEQ multiplex PCR, while TCRdb's copy carries only in-frame clones and drops some. The sample has 99,000 or so clones; about 90% are singletons. This specimen was unstimulated CD4+ T cells sorted from spleen or lymph node cells, taken before intestinal transplant. The source is a human donor who received an intestinal transplant. The CDR3 runs from the conserved cysteine through the conserved F or W. D genes are given only for firm matches. Expanded clones are given a class, and other clones once, few, many or no size at all.

V,D,size,J,CDR3,DNA
TRBV4-2,NA,NA,TRBJ2-5,CASGDEHRETQYF,TGTGCCAGTGGGGACGAGCATCGGGAGACCCAGTACTTC
TRBV4-2,NA,NA,TRBJ2-1,CASSQDHYNNEQFF,TGTGCCAGCAGCCAAGACCACTACAACAATGAGCAGTTCTTC
TRBV11-2,NA,NA,TRBJ2-2,CASSLDRRKNTGELFF,TGTGCCAGCAGCTTAGATAGGCGGAAGAACACCGGGGAGCTGTTTTTT
TRBV4-1,NA,NA,TRBJ2-3,CASSRQVSEVVGPSTDTQYF,TGCGCCAGCAGCCGCCAGGTGTCGGAGGTGGTGGGGCCTAGCACAGATACGCAGTATTTT
TRBV30,NA,NA,TRBJ1-2,CAWSLTGKGEGGYTF,TGTGCCTGGAGTCTCACAGGGAAAGGAGAGGGTGGCTACACCTTC
TRBV6-6,TRBD1,few,TRBJ2-7,CASWDRGPLEQYF,TGTGCCAGTTGGGACAGGGGGCCCCTAGAGCAGTACTTC
TRBV9,TRBD1,NA,TRBJ1-2,CASSVRDSVLLYYGYTF,TGTGCCAGCAGCGTCCGGGACAGTGTCCTCCTCTACTATGGCTACACCTTC
TRBV28,NA,NA,TRBJ1-6,CASSLLDSPLHF,TGTGCCAGCAGTTTATTAGATTCACCCCTCCACTTT
TRBV18,NA,NA,TRBJ1-5,CASSPDRKTQPQHF,TGTGCCAGCTCCCCAGACAGGAAAACTCAGCCCCAGCATTTT
TRBV20-1,NA,NA,TRBJ2-7,CSVGGREEQYF,TGCAGTGTAGGTGGCAGGGAGGAGCAGTACTTC
TRBV4-1,TRBD1,NA,TRBJ2-4,CASSTSGTGNYIQYF,TGCGCCAGCAGCACCTCGGGGACAGGGAATTACATTCAGTACTTC
TRBV5-1,TRBD2,NA,TRBJ2-1,CASSYGTTEGEQFF,TGCGCCAGCAGTTACGGGACTACCGAGGGTGAGCAGTTCTTC
TRBV9,NA,NA,TRBJ1-2,CASSVGGDYGYTF,TGTGCCAGCAGCGTAGGGGGGGACTATGGCTACACCTTC
TRBV15,NA,NA,TRBJ2-5,CATSTPLGETQYF,TGTGCCACCAGCACCCCTCTAGGGGAGACCCAGTACTTC
TRBV2,NA,NA,TRBJ2-7,CASSETRFFLWSHEQYF,TGTGCCAGCAGTGAAACCCGATTTTTCCTTTGGAGCCACGAGCAGTACTTC
TRBV14,NA,NA,TRBJ2-5,CASSSGHLQETQYF,TGTGCCAGCAGTTCGGGACACCTGCAAGAGACCCAGTACTTC
TRBV7-3,NA,NA,TRBJ1-2,CASSLGPSNYGYTF,TGTGCCAGCAGCTTAGGCCCGTCTAACTATGGCTACACCTTC
TRBV11-2,NA,NA,TRBJ2-7,CASSPRTDIYEQYF,TGTGCCAGCAGCCCCCGGACCGATATCTACGAGCAGTACTTC
TRBV7-2,NA,NA,TRBJ2-5,CASSFGFQETQYF,TGTGCCAGCAGCTTCGGTTTCCAAGAGACCCAGTACTTC
TRBV7-6,NA,NA,TRBJ2-1,CASSLGQGYRSYNEQFF,TGTGCCAGCAGCTTAGGGCAGGGTTATCGCTCCTACAATGAGCAGTTCTTC
TRBV12-5,NA,NA,TRBJ2-3,CASGLGNGDTQYF,TGTGCTAGTGGTTTGGGGAACGGAGATACGCAGTATTTT
TRBV18,NA,few,TRBJ2-5,CASSPPGQETQYF,TGTGCCAGCTCACCACCAGGCCAAGAGACCCAGTACTTC
TRBV7-6,TRBD1,NA,TRBJ2-7,CASSSTGVYEQYF,TGTGCCAGCAGCTCAACAGGGGTCTACGAGCAGTACTTC
TRBV2,NA,NA,TRBJ2-1,CASSELSGWPEQFF,TGTGCCAGCAGTGAACTGTCGGGATGGCCTGAGCAGTTCTTC
TRBV30,NA,NA,TRBJ2-4,CAWSAGLIAKNIQYF,TGTGCCTGGAGTGCGGGACTGATAGCCAAAAACATTCAGTACTTC
TRBV6-5,NA,NA,TRBJ2-7,CASSSHGYEQYF,TGTGCCAGCAGTTCCCACGGCTACGAGCAGTACTTC
TRBV5-1,TRBD2,NA,TRBJ2-1,CASSSGLAANIYPSYNEQFF,TGCGCCAGCAGCTCTGGACTAGCGGCGAATATTTACCCCTCCTACAATGAGCAGTTCTTC
TRBV30,NA,NA,TRBJ2-6,CAQGHSSGANVLTF,TGTGCCCAGGGACACTCCTCTGGGGCCAACGTCCTGACTTTC
TRBV2,NA,NA,TRBJ2-7,CASRDGAYEQYF,TGTGCCAGCAGGGACGGAGCCTACGAGCAGTACTTC
TRBV25-1,NA,NA,TRBJ2-7,CASSDSPAYEQYF,TGTGCCAGCAGTGATTCTCCAGCGTACGAGCAGTACTTC
TRBV11-2,TRBD2,NA,TRBJ2-3,CASSPGTSRSTDTQYF,TGTGCCAGCAGCCCCGGGACTAGCAGGAGCACAGATACGCAGTATTTT
TRBV15,NA,NA,TRBJ2-5,CATSTGGVETQYF,TGTGCCACCAGCACAGGGGGGGTGGAGACCCAGTACTTC
TRBV7-7,NA,NA,TRBJ2-3,CASSLERGDTQYF,TGTGCCAGCAGCTTAGAGAGGGGAGATACGCAGTATTTT
TRBV7-9,NA,NA,TRBJ2-3,CASSLVLTGYDTQYF,TGTGCCAGCAGCTTAGTGTTAACAGGGTACGATACGCAGTATTTT